The T cell receptor (beta chain) described here comes from a study of cytomegalovirus exposure and HLA in healthy donors. About the study: From about 170 million T cells, an earlier analysis saw approximately 110 million unique TCR beta sequences. Whole-study findings and limits: According to the study, 150 to 200 TCR beta chains were cytomegalovirus-associated. In most subjects, TCR beta sequences reportedly gave accurate predictions of HLA-A and HLA-B alleles. Earlier findings revealed that most TCR beta V segments proved productive either about 87% or about 30% of the time.

PCR used 60 Vbeta primers and 13 Jbeta primers. The protocol was immunoSEQ multiplex PCR, while the TCRdb copy is restricted to in-frame clones and leaves out a portion. Among some 97,000 clones listed, around 80% were seen once. The germline CDR1 and CDR2 sequences are LGHNA and YSLEER. CDR3 length: 15 amino acids. Trimming removed 1 base from V and 0 bases from J, with 9 bases in between. Points on this clone: What it binds is not known.

The sample consisted of PBMCs. The sequence came from a male donor in good health and CMV-seropositive. The chain recombines TRBV4-3 with TRBJ2-5, with D possibly matching TRBD1 (6 bases). The CDR3 here is CASSQARDNQETQYF. DNA for the CDR3: TGCGCCAGCAGCCAAGCCCGGGACAACCAAGAGACCCAGTACTTC.